The 18 T cell receptor beta chains below were found in one sample sequenced in a study of blood T cell repertoires in COVID-19. The assay was immunoSEQ multiplex PCR, and TCRdb's table has in-frame clones only and misses some. The table has approximately 280,000 clones, approximately 82% seen once. Sequenced sample: PBMCs or T cells enriched from blood (not recorded which). The receptors stem from a man aged 35-49 years who had been exposed to COVID-19.

CDR3 in amino acids: CASSMGGSSYNEQFF. The CDR3 DNA follows: TGTGCCAGCAGCATGGGCGGGAGCTCCTACAATGAGCAGTTCTTC. This chain joins TRBV28 and TRBJ2-1; TRBD2 matches at 7 bases. The CDR3 is 15 residues long. Germline CDR1 and CDR2: MDHEN and SYDVKM. Losses at the gene ends were 6 bases for V and 0 bases for J; bases not matched to a gene: 5.

This chain uses TRBV27 with TRBJ2-7, with no clear D. CDR1 and CDR2 from the germline V gene are MNHEY and SMNVEV (reference sequence). V was clipped by 4 bases and J by 0 bases, with 19 bases between them. The CDR3 spans 17 residues. CDR3 region: CASSSNPGYAVSYEQYF. As DNA, the CDR3 is TGTGCCAGCAGTTCCAACCCTGGTTATGCGGTCTCCTACGAGCAGTACTTC.

V is TRBV14 and J is TRBJ2-7; D is uncertain. Trimming removed 1 base at V and 4 bases at J, with 11 bases between. The CDR3 has 14 amino acids. CDR1 SGHDN and CDR2 FVKESK come from the germline V gene. The CDR3 DNA sequence: TGTGCCAGCAGCCAAGGGAGAAGATTGTACGAGCAGTACTTC. Encoded protein: CASSQGRRLYEQYF. The full variable domain, in which reference TRBV14 and TRBJ2-7 provide the parts outside the CDR3, is EAGVTQFPSHSVIEKGQTVTLRCDPISGHDNLYWYRRVMGKEIKFLLHFVKESKQDESGMPNNRFLAERTGGTYSTLKVQPAELEDSGVYFCASSQGRRLYEQYFGPGTRLTVT.

The CDR3 here is CASSGGSRDYGYTF. CDR3 nucleotide sequence: TGTGCCAGTAGTGGCGGGAGCCGAGACTATGGCTACACCTTC. This chain joins TRBV19 and TRBJ1-2, with D unclear. CDR1 and CDR2 (germline): LNHDA, SQIVND (reference sequence). Trimming left V 5 bases short and J 3 bases short, with 13 bases between. The CDR3 contains 14 residues.

This sequence joins TRBV5-1 and TRBJ2-1, with TRBD1 matching over 7 bases. The CDR3 totals 16 residues. Germline-derived CDR1 and CDR2 are SGHRS and YFSETQ. J lost 0 bases, V lost 3 bases, and 6 bases had no gene match. This CDR3 reads CASSSQGTASYNEQFF. The CDR3 region has the DNA TGCGCCAGCAGCTCACAGGGGACAGCCTCCTACAATGAGCAGTTCTTC.

The V gene is TRBV18, the J gene TRBJ2-3, with D unresolved. In germline, CDR1 is KGHSH, CDR2 LQKENI. The CDR3 totals 12 residues. V was pared by 5 bases and J by 1 base, with 4 bases between. This CDR3 reads CASSEGTDTQYF. CDR3 in DNA: TGTGCCAGCTCAGAGGGCACAGATACGCAGTATTTT.

The rearrangement links TRBV5-1 to TRBJ1-1, with D possibly being TRBD1 (6 bases). The ends were cut back, 5 bases at V and 5 bases at J, with 19 bases in the middle. CDR3 length equals 15 residues. Germline V CDR1 and CDR2: SGHRS, YFSETQ. The CDR3 DNA reads TGCGCCAGCAGTTACCTCCGGGGGGGCGAGACTGAAGCTTTCTTT. Its protein product is CASSYLRGGETEAFF.

The rearrangement links TRBV2 to TRBJ2-1; D unclear. The CDR3 runs to 13 residues. Germline CDR1 is SNHLY and CDR2 is FYNNEI. Trimming cost V 5 bases and J 5 bases, with 10 bases left between them. This CDR3 reads CASSSDTNNEQFF. In DNA form, the CDR3 reads TGTGCCAGCAGTTCCGACACCAACAATGAGCAGTTCTTC.

CDR3 in DNA: TGTGCCAGCAGCTTAGTCGCGGGGACAGATCAGTTCTTC. Encoded protein: CASSLVAGTDQFF. The V gene is TRBV11-3, the J gene TRBJ2-1; TRBD1 might be the D (7 bases). CDR3 length: 13 residues. V was pared by 1 base and J by 13 bases, with 14 bases between. Germline CDR1 SGHNT, CDR2 YENEEA.

The V gene is TRBV29-1, the J gene TRBJ2-7, with D unclear. Germline lookup yields CDR1 SQVTM and CDR2 ANQGSEA. The CDR3 is made up of 13 amino acids. The CDR3: CTLFDGPGSEQYF. CDR3 coding DNA: TGCACCTTATTCGACGGTCCGGGTAGCGAGCAGTACTTC.

The chain carries TRBV10-1 and TRBJ2-7; TRBD2 might be the D (6 bases). The CDR3 extends over 15 amino acids. V was trimmed by 5 bases and J by 6 bases, leaving 20 bases between them. Germline V gene lookup returns CDR1 WNHNN and CDR2 SYGVQD (reference sequence). CDR3 nucleotide sequence: TGCGCCAGCAGTCCCGAGGGGTCCCAAGCGGGCGAGCAGTACTTC. Protein: CASSPEGSQAGEQYF.

The table lists this clone with a few counts. This chain uses TRBV7-3 with TRBJ2-2; tentatively, D is TRBD2 (6 bases). V lost 5 bases to trimming and J lost 2 bases, with 9 bases between them. The CDR3 sequence is 14 residues long. Germline V gene lookup returns CDR1 SGHTA and CDR2 FQGTGA. DNA of the CDR3: TGTGCCAGCAGCCGGGCGGGAAACACCGGGGAGCTGTTTTTT. Protein product: CASSRAGNTGELFF.

V is TRBV7-8 and J is TRBJ2-5; the D is unclear. There are 13 residues in the CDR3. Germline V gives CDR1 SGHVS, CDR2 FQNEAQ. V was shortened by 4 bases and J by 0 bases, with 6 bases between the two germline ends. The CDR3 here is CASSYQDQETQYF. The CDR3 DNA reads TGTGCCAGCAGCTACCAGGACCAAGAGACCCAGTACTTC.

The V gene is TRBV7-8, the J gene TRBJ2-1; possible D gene TRBD1, 5 bases. CDR1 is SGHVS and CDR2 is FQNEAQ in the germline V gene. Between the trimmed V and J ends, which lost 1 base and 6 bases, there was a span of 16 bases. The CDR3 consists of 16 residues. Here the CDR3 reads CASSLGGRAQGNEQFF. Written as DNA, the CDR3 is TGTGCCAGCAGCTTAGGGGGCAGGGCTCAGGGCAATGAGCAGTTCTTC.

This clone was counted a few times. The chain recombines TRBV19 with TRBJ1-1; the match to TRBD1 covers 9 bases. Germline loops: CDR1 LNHDA, CDR2 SQIVND (reference sequence). V shed 7 bases, J shed 6 bases, and the junction held 9 bases outside the gene matches. CDR3 size: 14 residues. The CDR3 region is CASTRQGVSAEAFF. CDR3 DNA sequence: TGTGCCAGTACCCGACAGGGGGTGAGCGCTGAAGCTTTCTTT.

This clone appeared a few times. The chain joins TRBV19 to TRBJ2-3; tentative D call: TRBD2 (5 bases). This CDR3 is 17 amino acids long. V shed 3 bases and J shed 0 bases, with 16 bases lying between them. Germline V gene lookup returns CDR1 LNHDA and CDR2 SQIVND (reference sequence). Written as DNA, the CDR3 is TGTGCCAGTAGTATCGGGGTCGACTCCACTAGCACAGATACGCAGTATTTT. Protein: CASSIGVDSTSTDTQYF.

The chain uses TRBV10-3 and TRBJ1-3; the match to TRBD1 covers 8 bases. The CDR3 is 15 amino acids. Germline loops: CDR1 ENHRY, CDR2 SYGVKD. After removal of 2 bases from V and 2 bases from J, the junction contained 2 bases not matched to a gene. The CDR3: CAISELDRAGNTIYF. In nucleotides, the CDR3 is TGTGCCATCAGTGAGCTGGACAGGGCTGGAAACACCATATATTTT.

This clone was seen a handful of times. The chain recombines TRBV11-2 with TRBJ2-7, with TRBD1 matching 7 bases. The germline gives CDR1 SGHAT, CDR2 FQNNGV. This CDR3 has 13 amino acids. V trimming: 5 bases; J trimming: 3 bases; junction bases outside the gene matches: 4. The chain's CDR3 is CASSIQGVYEQYF. The DNA of the CDR3 is TGTGCCAGCAGCATCCAGGGGGTCTACGAGCAGTACTTC.